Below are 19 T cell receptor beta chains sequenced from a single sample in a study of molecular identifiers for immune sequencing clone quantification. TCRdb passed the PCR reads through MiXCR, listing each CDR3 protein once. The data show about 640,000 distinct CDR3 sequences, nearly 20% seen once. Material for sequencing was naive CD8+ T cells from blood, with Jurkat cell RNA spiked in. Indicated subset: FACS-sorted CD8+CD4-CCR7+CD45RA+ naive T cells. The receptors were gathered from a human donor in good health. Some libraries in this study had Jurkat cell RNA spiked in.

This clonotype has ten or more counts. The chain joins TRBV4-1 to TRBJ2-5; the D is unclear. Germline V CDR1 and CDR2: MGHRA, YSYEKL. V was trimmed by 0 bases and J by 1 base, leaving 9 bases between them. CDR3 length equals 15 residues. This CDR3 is CASSQDGGSQETQYF. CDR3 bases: TGCGCCAGCAGCCAAGACGGCGGCTCCCAAGAGACCCAGTACTTC.

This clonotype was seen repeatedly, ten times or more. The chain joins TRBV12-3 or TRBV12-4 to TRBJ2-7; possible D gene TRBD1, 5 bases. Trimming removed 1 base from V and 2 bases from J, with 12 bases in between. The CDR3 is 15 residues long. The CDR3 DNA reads TGTGCCAGCAGTTTAGGTCAGGGCCCTGCCTACGAGCAGTACTTC. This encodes CASSLGQGPAYEQYF.

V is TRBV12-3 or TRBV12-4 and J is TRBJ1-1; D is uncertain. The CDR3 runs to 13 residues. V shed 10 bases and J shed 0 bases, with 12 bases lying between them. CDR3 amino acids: CATLEGLNTEAFF. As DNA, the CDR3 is TGTGCCACCTTGGAGGGTTTGAACACTGAAGCTTTCTTT.

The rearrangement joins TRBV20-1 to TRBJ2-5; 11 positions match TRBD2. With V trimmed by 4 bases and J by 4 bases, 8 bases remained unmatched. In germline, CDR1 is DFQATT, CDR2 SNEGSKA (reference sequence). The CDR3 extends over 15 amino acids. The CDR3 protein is CSATSSGGAGETQYF. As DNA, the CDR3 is TGCAGTGCTACAAGTAGCGGGGGGGCGGGAGAGACCCAGTACTTC.

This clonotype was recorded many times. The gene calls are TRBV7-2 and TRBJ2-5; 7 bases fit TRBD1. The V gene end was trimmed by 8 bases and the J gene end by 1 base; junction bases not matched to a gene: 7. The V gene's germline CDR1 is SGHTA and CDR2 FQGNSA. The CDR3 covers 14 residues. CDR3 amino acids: CASGTGAPQETQYF. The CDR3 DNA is TGTGCCAGCGGCACAGGGGCCCCCCAAGAGACCCAGTACTTC.

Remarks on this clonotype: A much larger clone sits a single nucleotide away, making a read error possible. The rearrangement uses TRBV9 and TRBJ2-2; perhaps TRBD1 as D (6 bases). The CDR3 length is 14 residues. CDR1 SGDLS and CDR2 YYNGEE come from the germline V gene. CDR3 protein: CASSVGGDTGELVF. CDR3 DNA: TGTGCCAGCAGCGTAGGAGGGGACACCGGGGAGCTGGTTTTT.

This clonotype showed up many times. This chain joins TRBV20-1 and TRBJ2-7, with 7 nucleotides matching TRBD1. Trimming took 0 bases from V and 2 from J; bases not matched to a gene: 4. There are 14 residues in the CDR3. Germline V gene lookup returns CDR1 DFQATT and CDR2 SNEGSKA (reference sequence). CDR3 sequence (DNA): TGCAGTGCTAGAGATGGGGACAGACCCTACGAGCAGTACTTC. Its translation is CSARDGDRPYEQYF.

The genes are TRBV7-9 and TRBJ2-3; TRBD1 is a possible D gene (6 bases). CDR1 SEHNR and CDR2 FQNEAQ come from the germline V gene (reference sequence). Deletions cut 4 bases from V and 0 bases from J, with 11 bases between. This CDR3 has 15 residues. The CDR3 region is CASSSGVQSTDTQYF. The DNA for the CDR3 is TGTGCCAGCAGCTCAGGGGTTCAGAGCACAGATACGCAGTATTTT.

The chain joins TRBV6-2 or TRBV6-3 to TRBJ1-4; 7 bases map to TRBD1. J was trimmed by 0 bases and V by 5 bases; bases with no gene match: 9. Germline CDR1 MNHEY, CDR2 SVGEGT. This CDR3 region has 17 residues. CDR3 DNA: TGTGCCAGCAGTGCCATGGAAGGGACAGCAACTAATGAAAAACTGTTTTTT. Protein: CASSAMEGTATNEKLFF.

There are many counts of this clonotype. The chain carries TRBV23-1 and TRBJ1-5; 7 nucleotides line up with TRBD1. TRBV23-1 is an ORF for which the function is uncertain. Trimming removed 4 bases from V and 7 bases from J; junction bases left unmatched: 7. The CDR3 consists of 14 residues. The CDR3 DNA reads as TGCGCCAGCAGTCCCCAACAGGGGAGCCAGCCCCAGCATTTT. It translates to CASSPQQGSQPQHF.

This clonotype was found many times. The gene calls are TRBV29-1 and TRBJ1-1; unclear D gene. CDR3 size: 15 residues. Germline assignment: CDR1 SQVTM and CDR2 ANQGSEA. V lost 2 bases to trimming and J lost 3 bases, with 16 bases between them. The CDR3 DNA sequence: TGCAGCGTTGAATTGAGGGCAGGAAGGTACACTGAAGCTTTCTTT. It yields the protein CSVELRAGRYTEAFF. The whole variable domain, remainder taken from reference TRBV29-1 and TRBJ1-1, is SAVISQKPSRDICQRGTSLTIQCQVDSQVTMMFWYRQQPGQSLTLIATANQGSEATYESGFVIDKFPISRPNLTFSTLTVSNMSPEDSSIYLCSVELRAGRYTEAFFGQGTRLTVV.

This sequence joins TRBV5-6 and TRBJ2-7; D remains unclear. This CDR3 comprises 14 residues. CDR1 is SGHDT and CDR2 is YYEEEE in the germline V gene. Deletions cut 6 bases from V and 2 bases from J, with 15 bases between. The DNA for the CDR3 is TGTGCCAGCAACCTGATAATGAACCCCTACGAGCAGTACTTC. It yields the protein CASNLIMNPYEQYF.

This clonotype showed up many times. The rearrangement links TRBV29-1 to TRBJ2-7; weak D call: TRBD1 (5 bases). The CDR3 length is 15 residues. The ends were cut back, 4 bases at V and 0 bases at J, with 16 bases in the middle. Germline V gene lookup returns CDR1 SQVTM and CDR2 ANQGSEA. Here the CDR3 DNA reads TGCAGCGTTGCAGAAACAGGCTTCAGCTCCTACGAGCAGTACTTC. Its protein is CSVAETGFSSYEQYF.

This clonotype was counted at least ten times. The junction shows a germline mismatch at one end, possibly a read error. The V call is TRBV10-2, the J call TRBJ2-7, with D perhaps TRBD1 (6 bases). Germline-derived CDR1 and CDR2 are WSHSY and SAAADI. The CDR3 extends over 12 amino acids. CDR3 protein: CASSTRGTPTWF. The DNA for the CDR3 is TGCGCCAGCAGCACGAGGGGGACACCAACCTGGTTC.

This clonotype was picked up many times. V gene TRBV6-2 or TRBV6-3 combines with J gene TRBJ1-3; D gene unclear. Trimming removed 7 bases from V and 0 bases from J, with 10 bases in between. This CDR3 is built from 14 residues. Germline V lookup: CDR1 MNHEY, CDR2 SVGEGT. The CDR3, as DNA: TGTGCCAGCACCCCGCTGGACTCTGGAAACACCATATATTTT. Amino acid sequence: CASTPLDSGNTIYF.

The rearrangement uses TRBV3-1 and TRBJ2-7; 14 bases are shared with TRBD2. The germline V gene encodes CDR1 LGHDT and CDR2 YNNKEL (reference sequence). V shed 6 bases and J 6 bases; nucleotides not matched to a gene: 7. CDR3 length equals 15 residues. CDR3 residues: CASSRLAGGPVEQYF. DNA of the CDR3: TGTGCCAGCAGTCGACTAGCGGGAGGGCCGGTCGAGCAGTACTTC.

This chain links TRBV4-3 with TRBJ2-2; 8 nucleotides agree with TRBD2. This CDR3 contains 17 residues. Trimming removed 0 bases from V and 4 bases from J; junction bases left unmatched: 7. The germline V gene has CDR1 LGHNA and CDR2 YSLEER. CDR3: CASSQDRRGGLTGELFF. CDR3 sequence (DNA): TGCGCCAGCAGCCAAGATCGCCGGGGGGGACTCACCGGGGAGCTGTTTTTT.

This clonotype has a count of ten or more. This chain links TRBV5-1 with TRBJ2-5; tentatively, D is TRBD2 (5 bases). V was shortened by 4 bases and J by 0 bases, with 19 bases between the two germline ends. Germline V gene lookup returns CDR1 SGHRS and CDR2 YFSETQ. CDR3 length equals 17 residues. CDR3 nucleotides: TGCGCCAGCAGCCCCGGTCCCACGGAGGCGTACCAAGAGACCCAGTACTTC. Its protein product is CASSPGPTEAYQETQYF.

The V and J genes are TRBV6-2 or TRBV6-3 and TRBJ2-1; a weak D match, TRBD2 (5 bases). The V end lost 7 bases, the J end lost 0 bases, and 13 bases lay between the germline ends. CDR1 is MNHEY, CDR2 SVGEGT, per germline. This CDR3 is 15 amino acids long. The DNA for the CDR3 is TGTGCCAGCACTCCTAGCAGAAGCTCCTACAATGAGCAGTTCTTC. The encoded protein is CASTPSRSSYNEQFF.